This entry lists 25 T cell receptor beta chains sequenced from one sample in a study of T-cell memory formation after mild COVID-19. TCRdb recomputed calls from the 5' RACE reads with MiXCR, one row per CDR3 protein. The sample lists under 350,000 distinct CDR3 sequences; under 20% were seen once. The sequenced sample consisted of PBMCs or a T cell subset sorted from them (not recorded which). Receptors were obtained from a man aged 18-30 years who had mild COVID-19 (a few samples of this study predate the infection). Cell type and time point are not known.

The gene calls are TRBV7-9 and TRBJ2-5; D possibly uses TRBD1 or TRBD2 (5 bases each). This CDR3 contains 14 residues. Per the germline V gene, CDR1 is SEHNR and CDR2 is FQNEAQ (reference sequence). Trimming shortened V by 5 bases and J by 1 base, and 11 bases separated the two germline ends. In DNA, the CDR3 is TGTGCCAGCAGCACCGAGGGGTTCCAAGAGACCCAGTACTTC. It encodes CASSTEGFQETQYF.

This sequence joins TRBV2 and TRBJ2-1; 8 bases are shared with TRBD2. V lost 4 bases and J lost 7; bases outside the gene matches: 3. Germline lookup yields CDR1 SNHLY and CDR2 FYNNEI. CDR3 length: 13 amino acids. CDR3 sequence: CASSGGGQNEQFF. The CDR3 DNA reads as TGTGCCAGCAGTGGCGGGGGGCAGAATGAGCAGTTCTTC.

Ten or more counts support this clonotype. The chain links TRBV5-1 to TRBJ1-1; D remains unclear. Per the germline V gene, CDR1 is SGHRS and CDR2 is YFSETQ. The ends were cut back, 5 bases at V and 1 base at J, with 9 bases in the middle. The CDR3 totals 13 residues. In nucleotides, the CDR3 is TGCGCCAGCAGTCCGGACGGGAACACTGAAGCTTTCTTT. Protein product: CASSPDGNTEAFF.

This clonotype came up a few times. This chain joins TRBV20-1 and TRBJ2-6; 11 bases are a match to TRBD2. CDR3 length: 16 residues. The trim removed 6 bases at V and 2 bases at J, leaving 6 bases unmatched. In germline, CDR1 is DFQATT, CDR2 SNEGSKA (reference sequence). The CDR3: CSAPSGGLAGANVLTF. DNA for the CDR3: TGCAGTGCCCCTAGCGGGGGGCTGGCTGGGGCCAACGTCCTGACTTTC.

This clonotype was seen more than once but under ten times. V gene TRBV5-1 combines with J gene TRBJ2-3; D may be TRBD1 (6 bases). The CDR3 contains 11 residues. Germline lookup yields CDR1 SGHRS and CDR2 YFSETQ. Trimming stripped 4 bases from V and 10 bases from J, with 10 bases between. The DNA for the CDR3 is TGCGCCAGCAGCGGGACATTCGCGCAGTATTTT. It translates to CASSGTFAQYF.

The genes are TRBV7-9 and TRBJ2-2, with D possibly being TRBD1 or TRBD2 (5 bases each). Trimming removed 11 bases at V and 1 base at J, with 14 bases between. Germline CDR1 SEHNR, CDR2 FQNEAQ (reference sequence). CDR3 length equals 14 residues. This CDR3 is CAGLSGRNTGELFF. CDR3 in DNA: TGTGCCGGCCTATCGGGACGGAACACCGGGGAGCTGTTTTTT.

The rearrangement uses TRBV7-2 and TRBJ2-3; the D is unclear. Looked up from germline, CDR1 is SGHTA and CDR2 is FQGNSA. This CDR3 spans 14 amino acids. V lost 1 base to trimming and J lost 4 bases, with 9 bases between them. The CDR3 sequence: CASSLVGSPDTQYF. The CDR3 nucleotides read TGTGCCAGCAGCTTAGTGGGTAGTCCAGATACGCAGTATTTT.

This clonotype was seen a few times. The V call is TRBV7-3, the J call TRBJ1-1; D is unclear. V was cut by 5 bases and J by 4 bases, with 11 bases left in between. This CDR3 is built from 13 residues. Germline V CDR1 and CDR2: SGHTA, FQGTGA. The CDR3 spells CASSPRPATEAFF. The CDR3 nucleotides read TGTGCCAGCAGCCCCCGGCCAGCCACTGAAGCTTTCTTT.

In this sample, this clonotype turned up a few times. The rearrangement links TRBV18 to TRBJ1-1; 12 bases map to TRBD1. The CDR3 loop spans 17 amino acids. After removal of 3 bases from V and 4 bases from J, the junction contained 9 bases not matched to a gene. CDR1 and CDR2 (germline): KGHSH, LQKENI. CDR3 coding DNA: TGTGCCAGCTCACCGCCGGGACAGGGGGCTCTTAGCACTGAAGCTTTCTTT. This encodes CASSPPGQGALSTEAFF.

This clonotype occurred a few times. This chain connects TRBV6-5 to TRBJ2-3; 8 bases line up with TRBD1. The CDR3 loop spans 15 amino acids. CDR1 is MNHEY and CDR2 is SVGAGI in the germline V gene. J lost 3 bases, V lost 6 bases, and 8 bases had no gene match. CDR3 in DNA: TGTGCCAGCAGAAACCTTAGGACAGGGACAGATACGCAGTATTTT. Translation: CASRNLRTGTDTQYF.

This clonotype has a handful of counts. The chain uses TRBV5-1 and TRBJ1-2; TRBD1 is a possible D gene (5 bases). In germline, CDR1 is SGHRS, CDR2 YFSETQ. The CDR3 is 13 amino acids. Trimming took 0 bases from V and 7 from J, leaving 10 bases between them. The CDR3 region is CASSLGGERGYTF. CDR3 in DNA: TGCGCCAGCAGCTTGGGGGGGGAACGTGGCTACACCTTC.

This chain connects TRBV18 to TRBJ2-3, with D perhaps matching TRBD1 (6 bases). This CDR3 spans 14 amino acids. V dropped 1 base and J dropped 6 bases, with 11 bases sitting between them. The germline V gene has CDR1 KGHSH and CDR2 LQKENI. CDR3 DNA sequence: TGTGCCAGCTCACCACGGCAGGGGACGGATACGCAGTATTTT. It encodes CASSPRQGTDTQYF.

Many counts were recorded for this clonotype. The V call is TRBV4-2, the J call TRBJ2-5; TRBD2 matches at 8 bases. Trimming took 4 bases from V and 5 from J; bases not matched to a gene: 6. Per the germline V gene, CDR1 is LGHNA and CDR2 is YNFKEQ. The length of the CDR3 is 14 residues. CDR3 amino acids: CASSPRGGRETQYF. CDR3 DNA: TGTGCCAGCAGCCCACGGGGGGGCCGGGAGACCCAGTACTTC.

CDR3 protein: CSGRDRDDGYTF. In nucleotides, the CDR3 is TGCAGCGGCAGGGACAGGGATGATGGCTACACCTTC. This sequence joins TRBV29-1 and TRBJ1-2, with TRBD1 matching over 9 bases. The ends lost 7 bases at V and 6 bases at J; junction bases unmatched: 6. Germline-derived CDR1 and CDR2 are SQVTM and ANQGSEA. The CDR3 runs 12 residues.

This chain uses TRBV2 with TRBJ2-7; D gene uncertain. The length of the CDR3 is 13 residues. Germline assignment: CDR1 SNHLY and CDR2 FYNNEI. V was clipped by 3 bases and J by 0 bases, with 6 bases between them. The CDR3 DNA follows: TGTGCCAGCAGTGATTGGAGCTCCTACGAGCAGTACTTC. This translates into CASSDWSSYEQYF. Full variable domain (remainder filled in from reference TRBV2 and TRBJ2-7): EPEVTQTPSHQVTQMGQEVILRCVPISNHLYFYWYRQILGQKVEFLVSFYNNEISEKSEIFDDQFSVERPDGSNFTLKIRSTKLEDSAMYFCASSDWSSYEQYFGPGTRLTVT.

As to this clonotype: The junction departs from germline at one end; a sequencing error may be responsible. V and J are TRBV28 and TRBJ2-7; D gene uncertain. This CDR3 contains 11 residues. CDR1 MDHEN and CDR2 SYDVKM come from the germline V gene. CDR3 region: CASSLVGAPDF. The CDR3, as DNA: TGTGCCAGCAGTTTAGTCGGTGCGCCGGACTTC.

This clonotype has a handful of counts. The chain employs TRBV20-1 and TRBJ2-1, with D tentatively TRBD1 (6 bases). Trimming took 1 base from V and 9 from J, leaving 22 bases between them. This CDR3 comprises 16 residues. Germline values: CDR1 DFQATT, CDR2 SNEGSKA (reference sequence). This chain's CDR3 is CSARVAGAGFIREQFF. Written as DNA, the CDR3 is TGCAGTGCTAGAGTCGCAGGGGCTGGTTTTATCCGTGAGCAGTTCTTC.

This clonotype was observed a few times. This chain uses TRBV18 with TRBJ2-7; 9 positions match TRBD2. Germline values: CDR1 KGHSH, CDR2 LQKENI. The CDR3 contains 13 residues. V was pared by 3 bases and J by 3 bases, with 0 bases of the junction left unmatched. The CDR3 spells CASSPTSGYEQYF. The CDR3 coding sequence is TGTGCCAGCTCACCGACTAGCGGCTACGAGCAGTACTTC.

The chain uses TRBV20-1 and TRBJ1-1; no firm D call. This CDR3 is built from 15 residues. The V end lost 0 bases, the J end lost 0 bases, and 11 bases lay between the germline ends. Germline values: CDR1 DFQATT, CDR2 SNEGSKA (reference sequence). As DNA, the CDR3 is TGCAGTGCTAGAGATGGGAAGGAAATGAACACTGAAGCTTTCTTT. The encoded protein is CSARDGKEMNTEAFF.

The CDR3 spells CASSLAEGIEQYV. DNA of the CDR3: TGTGCCAGCAGCTTAGCGGAGGGTATCGAGCAGTACGTC. V usage is TRBV7-9 and J usage is TRBJ2-7, with D maybe TRBD2 (6 bases). The V gene lost 0 bases and the J gene lost 6 bases, with 9 bases spanning the gap. Germline CDR1 and CDR2: SEHNR and FQNEAQ (reference sequence). The CDR3 totals 13 residues.

The genes are TRBV10-3 and TRBJ1-5; 11 bases align to TRBD1. V dropped 2 bases and J dropped 6; count of bases not matched to a gene: 3. Germline V gives CDR1 ENHRY, CDR2 SYGVKD. This CDR3 has 15 amino acids. The CDR3 DNA sequence: TGTGCCATCAGTGAGCGGGGACAGGGGGGTCAGCCCCAGCATTTT. Amino acid sequence: CAISERGQGGQPQHF.

This chain links TRBV3-1 with TRBJ2-1; D not resolved. Germline CDR1 is LGHDT and CDR2 is YNNKEL (reference sequence). Trimming left V 4 bases short and J 4 bases short, with 17 bases between. The CDR3 is 16 residues long. The CDR3 protein is CASSLSPAITYNEQFF. The CDR3 DNA reads as TGTGCCAGCAGCCTAAGCCCAGCGATAACTTACAATGAGCAGTTCTTC.

This clonotype was seen a handful of times. This chain connects TRBV27 to TRBJ1-6, with a possible D match to TRBD1 (5 bases). V gave up 6 bases and J gave up 16 bases, with 22 bases separating them. The CDR3 is 14 amino acids. The germline V gene encodes CDR1 MNHEY and CDR2 SMNVEV (reference sequence). The CDR3 nucleotides are TGTGCCAGCAGCCCCCCGGACCAGGGTTGGGGACTCCACTTT. Translating gives CASSPPDQGWGLHF.

The table lists this clonotype with many counts. V usage is TRBV5-1 and J usage is TRBJ2-7; weak D call: TRBD1 (8 bases). The CDR3 spans 16 residues. CDR1 is SGHRS, CDR2 YFSETQ, per germline. Trimming cost V 5 bases and J 0 bases, with 18 bases left between them. In nucleotides, the CDR3 is TGCGCCAGCAGTTTTGGGGAGGGACAGGTCTCCTACGAGCAGTACTTC. Translating it yields CASSFGEGQVSYEQYF. The complete variable domain, with remaining parts taken from reference TRBV5-1 and TRBJ2-7, reads KAGVTQTPRYLIKTRGQQVTLSCSPISGHRSVSWYQQTPGQGLQFLFEYFSETQRNKGNFPGRFSGRQFSNSRSEMNVSTLELGDSALYLCASSFGEGQVSYEQYFGPGTRLTVT.

The chain links TRBV7-9 to TRBJ2-1; D may be TRBD2 (7 bases). The germline V and J ends were trimmed by 3 bases and 9 bases, with 21 bases remaining between them. The CDR3 loop spans 16 amino acids. The V gene's germline CDR1 is SEHNR and CDR2 FQNEAQ (reference sequence). The CDR3 bases are TGTGCCAGCAGCTTTCGGGCCAACCGGGGGGCAGTTGAGCAGTTCTTC. Translating gives CASSFRANRGAVEQFF.